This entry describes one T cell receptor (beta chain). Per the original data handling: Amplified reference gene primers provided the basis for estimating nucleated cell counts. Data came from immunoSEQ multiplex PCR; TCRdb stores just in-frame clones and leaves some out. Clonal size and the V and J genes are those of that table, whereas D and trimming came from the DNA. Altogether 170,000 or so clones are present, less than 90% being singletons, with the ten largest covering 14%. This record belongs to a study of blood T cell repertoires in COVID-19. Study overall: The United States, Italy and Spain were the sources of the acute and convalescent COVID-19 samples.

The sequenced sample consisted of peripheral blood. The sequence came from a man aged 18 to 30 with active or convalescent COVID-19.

The DNA for the CDR3 is TGTGCCACCATCTCAGGGGACTATGGCTACACCTTC. Amino acid sequence: CATISGDYGYTF. The V and J genes are TRBV24-1 and TRBJ1-2; weak D call: TRBD1 (6 bases). This CDR3 has 12 residues. Germline CDR1 and CDR2: KGHDR and SFDVKD. V gave up 8 bases and J gave up 3 bases, with 9 bases separating them.